The present T cell receptor (beta chain) was sequenced within a study of early T cells in non-severe SARS-CoV-2 infection. About the research overall: Alpha and beta chains were unpaired, from unsorted whole-blood bulk RNA.

V lost 2 bases, J lost 4 bases, and 18 bases lay in between. Germline-derived CDR1 and CDR2 are LGHDT and YNNKEL (reference sequence). The length of the CDR3 is 16 residues. Individual cDNA molecules each received unique molecular identifiers attached to them. TCRdb analysed the 5' RACE reads with MiXCR anew, one entry per CDR3 protein. The table includes tens of thousands of distinct CDR3 sequences, roughly 12% detected once. Sequenced here: whole blood, sampled at baseline. This chain uses TRBV3-1 with TRBJ2-7, with D perhaps being TRBD1 or TRBD2 (5 bases each). The sequence was collected from an adult who was a healthcare worker with PCR-confirmed SARS-CoV-2 infection or an uninfected control (not recorded which). The CDR3 DNA reads as TGTGCCAGCAGCCAAACACCGGGACCCCCTAATTACGAGCAGTACTTC. Translated: CASSQTPGPPNYEQYF.